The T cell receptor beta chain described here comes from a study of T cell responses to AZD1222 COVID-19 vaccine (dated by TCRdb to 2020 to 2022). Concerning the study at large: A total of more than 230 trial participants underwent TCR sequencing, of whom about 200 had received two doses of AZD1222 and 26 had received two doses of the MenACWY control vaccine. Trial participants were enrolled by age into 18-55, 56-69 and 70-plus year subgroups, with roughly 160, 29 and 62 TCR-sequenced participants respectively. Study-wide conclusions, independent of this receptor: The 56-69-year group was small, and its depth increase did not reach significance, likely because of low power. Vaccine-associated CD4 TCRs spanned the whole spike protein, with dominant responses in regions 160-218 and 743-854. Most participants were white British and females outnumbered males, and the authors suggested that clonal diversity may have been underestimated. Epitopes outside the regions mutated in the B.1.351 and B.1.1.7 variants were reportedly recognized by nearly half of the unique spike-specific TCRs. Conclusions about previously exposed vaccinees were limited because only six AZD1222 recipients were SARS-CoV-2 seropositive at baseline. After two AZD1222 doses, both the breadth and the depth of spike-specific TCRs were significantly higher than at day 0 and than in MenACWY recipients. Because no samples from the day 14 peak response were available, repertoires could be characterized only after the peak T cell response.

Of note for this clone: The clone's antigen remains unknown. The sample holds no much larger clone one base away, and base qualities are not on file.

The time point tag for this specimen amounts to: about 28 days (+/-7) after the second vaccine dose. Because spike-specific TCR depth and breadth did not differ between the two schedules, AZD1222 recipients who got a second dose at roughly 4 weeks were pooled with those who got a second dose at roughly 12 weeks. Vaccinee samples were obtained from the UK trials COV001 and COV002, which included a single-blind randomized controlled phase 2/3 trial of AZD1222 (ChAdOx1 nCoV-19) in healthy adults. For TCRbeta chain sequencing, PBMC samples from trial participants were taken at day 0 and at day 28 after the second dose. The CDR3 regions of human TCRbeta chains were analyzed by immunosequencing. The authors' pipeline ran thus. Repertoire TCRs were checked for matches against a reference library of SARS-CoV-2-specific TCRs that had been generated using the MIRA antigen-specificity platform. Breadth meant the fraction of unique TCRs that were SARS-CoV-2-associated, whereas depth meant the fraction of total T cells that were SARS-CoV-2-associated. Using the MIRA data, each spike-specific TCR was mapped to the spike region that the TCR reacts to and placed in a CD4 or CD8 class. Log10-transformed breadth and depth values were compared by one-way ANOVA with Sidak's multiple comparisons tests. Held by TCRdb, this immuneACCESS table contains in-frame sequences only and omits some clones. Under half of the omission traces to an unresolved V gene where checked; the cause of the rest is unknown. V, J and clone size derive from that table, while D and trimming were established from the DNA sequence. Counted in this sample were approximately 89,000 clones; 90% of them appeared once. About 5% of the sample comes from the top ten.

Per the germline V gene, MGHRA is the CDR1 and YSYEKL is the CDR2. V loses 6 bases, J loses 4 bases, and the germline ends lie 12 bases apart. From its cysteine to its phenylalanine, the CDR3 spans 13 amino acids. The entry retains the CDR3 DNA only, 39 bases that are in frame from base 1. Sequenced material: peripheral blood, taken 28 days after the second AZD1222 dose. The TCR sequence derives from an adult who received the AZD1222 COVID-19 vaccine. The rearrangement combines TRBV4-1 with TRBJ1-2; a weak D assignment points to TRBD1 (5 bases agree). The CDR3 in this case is CASSPGLAYGYTF. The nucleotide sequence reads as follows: TGCGCCAGCAGTCCAGGGTTGGCCTATGGCTACACCTTC.